This T cell receptor (beta chain) was sequenced for a study of identical twins. The study's findings and limits: Insertions were fewer in abundant cord blood beta clonotypes, whereas memory repertoires showed none of this pattern. Conclusions were based on cross-sectional statistical analysis, without following the same donors.

TCRdb used MiXCR to reprocess the 5' RACE reads, holding one entry per CDR3 protein. This table has around 220,000 distinct CDR3 sequences, roughly 10% appearing once. This clonotype was seen once. What it binds is not known. An end of the junction differs from the germline gene, which may be a read error. The CDR3 runs 14 residues. CDR1 SNHLY and CDR2 FYNNEI come from the germline V gene. The sequence derives from a man aged 50-60 years in good health. The material sequenced was memory T cells sorted from blood. The genes are TRBV2 and TRBJ2-3, with a possible D match to TRBD1 (5 bases). CDR3 in amino acids: CASNLQVSTDTLYF. CDR3 DNA sequence: TGTGCCAGCAATCTACAGGTTAGCACAGATACGCTGTATTTT.